A single sample gave rise to the 2 T cell receptor beta chains below, sequenced in a study of spatial heterogeneity in lung cancer. Using its own MiXCR run on the 5' RACE reads, TCRdb lists one record per CDR3 protein. The sample consists of about 38,000 distinct CDR3 sequences, roughly 8% of them appearing once. Time point of the sample: sample taken at primary tumor resection. The input material, whole RNA from tumor, nontumor lung or frozen PBMC, was sequenced unsorted. The source was PBMCs, collected at surgery. These receptors all come from a male donor with early-stage non-small cell lung cancer.

This clonotype was seen many times. This sequence joins TRBV7-3 and TRBJ2-1; 8 bases fit TRBD1. The CDR3 spans 15 residues. V lost 2 bases and J lost 7; bases outside the gene matches: 7. Germline V gene data show CDR1 as SGHTA and CDR2 as FQGTGA. CDR3 coding DNA: TGTGCCAGCAGCTTACAAACAGGGGGTGAGAATGAGCAGTTCTTC. This translates into CASSLQTGGENEQFF.

Only a few counts were recorded for this clonotype. The chain carries TRBV28 and TRBJ1-1, with a possible D match to TRBD1 (6 bases). Trimming left V 6 bases short and J 0 bases short, with 11 bases between. CDR3 length: 14 residues. CDR1 MDHEN and CDR2 SYDVKM come from the germline V gene. The CDR3 nucleotides read TGTGCCAGCAGGACAGGAGACCTGAACACTGAAGCTTTCTTT. Translating gives CASRTGDLNTEAFF. The whole variable domain, remainder taken from reference TRBV28 and TRBJ1-1, is DVKVTQSSRYLVKRTGEKVFLECVQDMDHENMFWYRQDPGLGLRLIYFSYDVKMKEKGDIPEGYSVSREKKERFSLILESASTNQTSMYLCASRTGDLNTEAFFGQGTRLTVV.